This T cell receptor beta chain was documented in a study of blood T cell repertoires in COVID-19 (dated by TCRdb to 2019 to 2021). For the study in its entirety: The collaborator samples originated in the United States, Italy and Spain and spanned the acute and convalescent phases of COVID-19. The prospective study material was composed of cDNA or gDNA derived from T cells, B-cell-depleted T cells, or PBMCs. The dataset comprised deeply sampled blood TCRbeta repertoires from subjects exposed to, actively infected with, or recovered from COVID-19. The repertoires were released in a freely available public database meant as a resource for research on the immune response to SARS-CoV-2. The samples were drawn from two sources: the first 160 participants of the ongoing ImmuneRACE study, and some 1,300 subjects contributed by 6 global collaborators. Sample metadata almost always included a de-identified subject ID, COVID-19 status, age in years and sex. HLA class I and class II types, where available, came from metadata supplied by the sample provider rather than from assay-based typing. Overall study outcomes, separate from this receptor: How much clinical and demographic metadata was included differed by source and by participant, and the metadata was provided uncurated.

Participants in the prospective study were enrolled through a virtual design, were aged about 18 to 100 years, and lived in approximately 24 United States geographic areas. Cohort assignment in the prospective study relied on participant-reported clinical history from a screening survey and a study questionnaire. ImmuneRACE Cohort 3 recovered participants were defined by two consecutive negative NP/OP PCR tests, healthcare professional clearance, or symptom resolution. Each participant in the prospective study had whole blood, serum and a nasopharyngeal or oropharyngeal swab collected by mobile phlebotomists. Additional blood draws and questionnaires over an approximately 2-month period could optionally be provided by prospective study participants. Blood samples from the prospective study were shipped frozen or at room temperature prior to DNA extraction. To note about this clone: No antigen is known for it. Per-base qualities were not stored, and no clone one base away is much larger.

CDR1 and CDR2, looked up from the germline V gene (reference sequence), are MNHEY and SMNVEV. V gives up 4 bases and J gives up 3 bases, and the segment between their germline ends measures 9 bases. Measured from the cysteine to the phenylalanine, the CDR3 is 13 residues long. The only DNA kept is the CDR3, 39 bases in frame from the first base. TCRbeta CDR3 regions were amplified from genomic DNA by means of the immunoSEQ Assay, a bias-controlled multiplex PCR. As for the authors' bioinformatics: The number of nucleated cells in each sample was estimated from the amplification of reference gene primers within the assay. To quantify the absolute abundance of each unique TCRbeta CDR3 rearrangement, sequence reads were collapsed and filtered. For each sample, productive Simpson clonality was calculated as the square root of Simpson's diversity index across productive rearrangements. Drawn from immuneACCESS, this table holds only the in-frame rearrangements with V and J called that TCRdb kept. Clones are partly lost; checked studies trace under half to an unresolved V gene and leave the rest unexplained. V and J calls and clone size are as listed in that table; D and trimming were resolved from the DNA. A total of about 350,000 clones appear in this sample, approximately 84% of them only once. Of the sample, approximately 3.1% falls within the top ten clones.

The sequence was collected from a woman aged 25 to 45 who had recovered from COVID-19. Material: PBMCs or T cells enriched from blood (not recorded which). In this chain, TRBV27 is recombined with TRBJ1-2; the D gene is possibly TRBD1, with 5 bases matching. The DNA sequence is given as TGTGCCAGCAGTTCGACAGAAGACTATGGCTACACCTTC. Translation gives CASSSTEDYGYTF.